The rows below give T cell receptor beta chains drawn from one sample of a study of Ad26.COV2.S vaccination and SARS-CoV-2 variants. Sequenced by immunoSEQ multiplex PCR; TCRdb stores in-frame clones only, minus some. Of approximately 410,000 clones listed, approximately 88% are singletons. Sequencing used peripheral blood, obtained in a trial of Ad26.COV2.S vaccine versus placebo. These receptors were collected from a person between 18 and 65 years old who received the Ad26.COV2.S COVID-19 vaccine or a placebo. The CDR3 runs from the conserved cysteine through the conserved F or W. The D gene is left open where the match is weak. Clone size appears in some rows only: once, few, many, or a class for an expanded clone.

size	V	D	J	DNA	CDR3
-	TRBV11-2	TRBD1	TRBJ2-5	TGTGCCAGCAGCTCGCCTATTCGGACAGGCGGACTGCTGGAGACCCAGTACTTC	CASSSPIRTGGLLETQYF
few	TRBV6-2/TRBV6-3	TRBD1	TRBJ2-7	TGTGCCAGCAGTTACCGGACAGGGTCCTACGAGCAGTACTTC	CASSYRTGSYEQYF
-	TRBV6-1	-	TRBJ1-5	TGTGCCAGCAGTGAAGGGACAGCCTGGCAGCCCCAGCATTTT	CASSEGTAWQPQHF
-	TRBV20-1	-	TRBJ2-7	TGCAGTGCTAGTTTAGGGGGTACGTACGAGCAGTACTTC	CSASLGGTYEQYF
-	TRBV9	-	TRBJ1-2	TGTGCCAGCAGCGGTTTTAACTATGGCTACACCTTC	CASSGFNYGYTF
-	TRBV3-1/TRBV3-2	-	TRBJ1-6	TGTGCCAGCACCCGAACGGGGGCCTCACCCCTCCACTTT	CASTRTGASPLHF
few	TRBV5-1	-	TRBJ2-7	TGCGCCAGCAGCCCTCCCTCGTCGGAGCAGTACTTC	CASSPPSSEQYF
-	TRBV24-1	-	TRBJ2-1	TGTGCCACCAGGGACAGCTACAATGAGCAGTTCTTC	CATRDSYNEQFF
-	TRBV19	-	TRBJ1-2	TGTGCCAGTAAAACACAGCAGGGGACCGCTAGGAGTAGCTACACCTTC	CASKTQQGTARSSYTF
-	TRBV30	-	TRBJ1-3	TGTGCCTGGAGTACGGGGAACGAAGGAAACACCATATATTTT	CAWSTGNEGNTIYF
-	TRBV5-6	-	TRBJ2-7	TGTGCCAGCAGCCGGAAGGGGTTCGTCTCCTACGAGCAGTACTTC	CASSRKGFVSYEQYF
-	TRBV27	-	TRBJ2-3	TGTGCCAGCAGTTTAGATCGCAATAGGGATACGCAGTATTTT	CASSLDRNRDTQYF
-	TRBV24-1	TRBD1	TRBJ2-1	TGTGCCACCAGTGATTGGCATGGGACAGGGGGCGGCGATGAGCAGTTCTTC	CATSDWHGTGGGDEQFF
-	TRBV7-3	TRBD2	TRBJ2-7	TGTGCCAGCAGCTACAGCGGGGGGGCGTTCGAGCAGTACTTC	CASSYSGGAFEQYF
-	TRBV7-7	TRBD1	TRBJ2-5	TGTGCCAGCAGCGCAACCCCCGGGACAGGGGTCGGGGAGACCCAGTACTTC	CASSATPGTGVGETQYF
once	TRBV28	-	TRBJ1-5	TGTGCCAGCAGCCGTCGGGGAGTTACGCAGCCCCAGCATTTT	CASSRRGVTQPQHF
-	TRBV7-2	TRBD2	TRBJ2-7	TGTGCCAGCAGCTTAATCTTAGCGGGCGCTGGGAGGGACGAGCAGTACTTC	CASSLILAGAGRDEQYF
-	TRBV10-3	-	TRBJ2-3	TGTGCCATCAGTGAGTCGTACCCCACAGATACGCAGTATTTT	CAISESYPTDTQYF
-	TRBV3-1/TRBV3-2	-	TRBJ1-2	TGTGCCAGCAGCCAAGGGGCTGAATATGGCTACACCTTC	CASSQGAEYGYTF
once	TRBV4-1	-	TRBJ2-1	TGCGCCAGCAGCCAGATGCGGGGTGAGCAGTTCTTC	CASSQMRGEQFF
-	TRBV15	TRBD1	TRBJ2-7	TGTGCCACCAGCAGAGACCCGACAGGGGGTTACGAGCAGTACTTC	CATSRDPTGGYEQYF
-	TRBV28	-	TRBJ1-1	TGTGCCAGCGGAACTCCGGGGGGCAGGGGAGGCACTGAAGCTTTCTTT	CASGTPGGRGGTEAFF
-	TRBV9	-	TRBJ2-3	TGTGCCAGCAGCGTAGTCGGGGACCCCGCCACAGATACGCAGTATTTT	CASSVVGDPATDTQYF
-	TRBV5-1	-	TRBJ2-1	TGCGCCAGCAGCTTGGCCCCATACAATGAGCAGTTCTTC	CASSLAPYNEQFF
-	TRBV6-6	TRBD1	TRBJ2-2	TGTGCCAGCAGTCCCTCACCCGACAGGGTAGGGATCACCGGGGAGCTGTTTTTT	CASSPSPDRVGITGELFF
-	TRBV9	TRBD1	TRBJ2-1	TGTGCCAGCAGCGTCGGCCTGACAGGGGCGGCTGAGCAGTTCTTC	CASSVGLTGAAEQFF
-	TRBV27	TRBD1	TRBJ1-1	TGTGCCAGCAGTTTAACAGGGGACGGGAACACTGAAGCTTTCTTT	CASSLTGDGNTEAFF
-	TRBV12-3/TRBV12-4	-	TRBJ2-5	TGTGCCAGCAGTTTAGAGGAACTAGAGACCCAGTACTTC	CASSLEELETQYF
-	TRBV19	-	TRBJ2-1	TGTGCCAGTAGTATAGTAGGGCTCAATGAGCAGTTCTTC	CASSIVGLNEQFF